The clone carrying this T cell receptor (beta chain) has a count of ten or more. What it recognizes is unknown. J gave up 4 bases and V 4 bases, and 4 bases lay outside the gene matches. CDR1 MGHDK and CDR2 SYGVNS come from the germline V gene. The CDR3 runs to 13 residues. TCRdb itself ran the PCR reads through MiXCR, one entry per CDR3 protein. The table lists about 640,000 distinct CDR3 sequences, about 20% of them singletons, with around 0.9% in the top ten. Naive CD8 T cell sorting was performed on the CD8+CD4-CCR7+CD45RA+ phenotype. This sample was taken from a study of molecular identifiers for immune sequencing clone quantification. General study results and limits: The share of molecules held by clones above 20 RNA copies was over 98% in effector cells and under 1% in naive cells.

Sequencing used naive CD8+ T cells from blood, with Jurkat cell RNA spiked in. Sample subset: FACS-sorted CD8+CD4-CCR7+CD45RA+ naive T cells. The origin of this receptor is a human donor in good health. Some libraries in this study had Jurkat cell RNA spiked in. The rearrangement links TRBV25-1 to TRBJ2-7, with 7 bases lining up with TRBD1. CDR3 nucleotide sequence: TGTGCCAGCAGTGCAGGGGGAGTTTACGAGCAGTACTTC. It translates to CASSAGGVYEQYF.